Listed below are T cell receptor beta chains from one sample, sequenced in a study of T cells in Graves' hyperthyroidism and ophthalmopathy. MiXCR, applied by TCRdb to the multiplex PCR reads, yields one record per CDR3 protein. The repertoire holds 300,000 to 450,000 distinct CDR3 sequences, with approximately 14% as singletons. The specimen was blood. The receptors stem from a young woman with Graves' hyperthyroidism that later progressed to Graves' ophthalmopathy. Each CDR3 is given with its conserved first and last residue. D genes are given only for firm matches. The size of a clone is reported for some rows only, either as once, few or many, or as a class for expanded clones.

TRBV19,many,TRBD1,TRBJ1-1,CASNADRGRTEAFF,TGTGCCAGTAACGCGGACAGGGGTAGGACTGAAGCTTTCTTT
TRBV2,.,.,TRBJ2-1,CAGRDMGQFF,TGTGCCGGTAGGGACATGGGGCAGTTCTTC
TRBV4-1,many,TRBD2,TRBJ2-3,CASSQEGWREAFTDTQYF,TGCGCCAGCAGCCAAGAGGGGTGGCGGGAGGCCTTCACAGATACGCAGTATTTT
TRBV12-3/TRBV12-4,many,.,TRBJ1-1,CASSSPGYTEAFF,TGTGCCAGCAGTTCCCCAGGGTACACTGAAGCTTTCTTT
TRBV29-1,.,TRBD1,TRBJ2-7,CSVVQGPAAAYEQYF,TGCAGCGTGGTACAGGGGCCAGCGGCCGCCTACGAGCAGTACTTC
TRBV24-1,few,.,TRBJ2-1,CATSDLGGRSYNEQFF,TGTGCCACCAGTGATTTAGGAGGGAGGTCCTACAATGAGCAGTTCTTC
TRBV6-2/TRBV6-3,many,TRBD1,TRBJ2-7,CASSPGQGQLKGNYEQYF,TGTGCCAGCAGCCCGGGACAGGGTCAACTAAAGGGGAACTACGAGCAGTACTTC
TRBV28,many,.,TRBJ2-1,CASSLRRGEGNEQFF,TGTGCCAGCAGTTTACGCCGTGGTGAGGGCAATGAGCAGTTCTTC
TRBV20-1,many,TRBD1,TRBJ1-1,CSAGQGDTEAFF,TGCAGTGCTGGACAGGGAGACACTGAAGCTTTCTTT
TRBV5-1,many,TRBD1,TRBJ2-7,CASSSGQGVHYEQYF,TGCGCCAGCAGCTCTGGACAGGGGGTGCATTACGAGCAGTACTTC
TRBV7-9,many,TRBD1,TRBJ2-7,CASSRDRAHEQYF,TGTGCCAGCAGCAGGGACAGGGCCCACGAGCAGTACTTC
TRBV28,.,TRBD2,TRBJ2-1,CASSNGRPWDEQSF,TGTGCCAGCAGCAACGGGAGGCCCTGGGATGAGCAGTCCTTC
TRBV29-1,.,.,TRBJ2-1,CSVSRGDNEQFF,TGCAGCGTTTCTAGGGGGGACAATGAGCAGTTCTTC
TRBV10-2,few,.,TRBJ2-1,CASSEVGVGNEQFF,TGCGCCAGCAGTGAGGTGGGAGTAGGCAATGAGCAGTTCTTC
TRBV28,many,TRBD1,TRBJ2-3,CASSSGTGGEGTQYF,TGTGCCAGCAGTTCCGGGACAGGGGGCGAAGGTACGCAGTATTTT
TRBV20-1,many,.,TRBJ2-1,CSARDYKRANNEQFF,TGCAGTGCTAGAGATTATAAGCGGGCCAATAATGAGCAGTTCTTC
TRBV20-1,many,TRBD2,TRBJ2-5,CSARGAGEETQYF,TGCAGTGCTAGAGGGGCGGGAGAAGAGACCCAGTACTTC
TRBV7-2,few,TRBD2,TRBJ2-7,CASSSGGTYEQYF,TGTGCCAGCAGCTCGGGAGGGACGTACGAGCAGTACTTC
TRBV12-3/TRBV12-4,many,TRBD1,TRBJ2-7,CASSRGQGPYEQYF,TGTGCCAGCAGCCGAGGACAGGGCCCCTACGAGCAGTACTTC
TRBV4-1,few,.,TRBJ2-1,CASSQVGQYNEQFF,TGCGCCAGCAGCCAAGTTGGGCAGTACAATGAGCAGTTCTTC
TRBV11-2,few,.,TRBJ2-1,CASSLVFVVAAYNEQFF,TGTGCCAGCAGCTTGGTTTTTGTGGTAGCGGCCTACAATGAGCAGTTCTTC
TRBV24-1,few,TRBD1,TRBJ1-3,CATSDLGTGGTTYF,TGTGCCACCAGTGACCTTGGGACAGGAGGGACCACATATTTT
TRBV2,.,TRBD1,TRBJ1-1,CASRLDRDRKNTEAFF,TGTGCCAGCAGGCTCGACCGGGACAGAAAGAACACTGAAGCTTTCTTT
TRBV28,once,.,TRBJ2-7,CASSSRNGEQYF,TGTGCCAGCAGCTCCAGGAATGGCGAGCAGTACTTC
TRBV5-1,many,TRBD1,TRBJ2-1,CASSLGQGTNEQFF,TGCGCCAGCAGCTTGGGACAGGGGACAAATGAGCAGTTCTTC
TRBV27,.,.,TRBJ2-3,CASSFRPGSTDTQYF,TGTGCCAGCAGTTTTCGTCCGGGGAGCACAGATACGCAGTATTTT
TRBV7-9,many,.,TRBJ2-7,CASSLVVSGPVYEQYF,TGTGCCAGCAGCTTAGTCGTTAGCGGACCCGTCTACGAGCAGTACTTC
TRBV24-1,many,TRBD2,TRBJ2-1,CATSDPSGGSYNEQFF,TGTGCCACCAGTGATCCTAGCGGGGGCTCCTACAATGAGCAGTTCTTC
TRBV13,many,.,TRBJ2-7,CASSIYQGNEQYF,TGTGCCAGCAGCATTTATCAGGGGAACGAGCAGTACTTC
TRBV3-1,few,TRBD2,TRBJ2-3,CASSQDPLRLAGGTDTQYF,TGTGCCAGCAGCCAAGATCCCCTTAGACTAGCTGGGGGCACAGATACGCAGTATTTT
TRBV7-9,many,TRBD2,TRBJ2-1,CASSLFAPTSGAYNEQFF,TGTGCCAGCAGCTTATTTGCGCCGACTAGCGGGGCTTACAATGAGCAGTTCTTC
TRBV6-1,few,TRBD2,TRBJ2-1,CASKRDLAGSEQFF,TGTGCCAGCAAACGGGATCTAGCGGGAAGTGAGCAGTTCTTC
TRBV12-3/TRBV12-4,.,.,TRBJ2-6,CAGIPSGANVLTF,TGTGCCGGCATTCCCTCTGGGGCCAACGTCCTGACTTTC
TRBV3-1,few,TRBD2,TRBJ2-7,CASSLGTSSEQYF,TGTGCCAGCAGCCTCGGGACTAGCAGCGAGCAGTACTTC
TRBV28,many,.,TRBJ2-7,CASSGEDSRPYEQYF,TGTGCCAGCAGTGGCGAGGACAGTCGCCCCTACGAGCAGTACTTC
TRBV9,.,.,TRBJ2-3,CASSVGPYSADTQYF,TGTGCCAGCAGCGTAGGCCCCTATTCCGCAGATACGCAGTATTTT
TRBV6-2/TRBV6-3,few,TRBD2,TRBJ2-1,CASSFTTSGRAHEQFF,TGTGCCAGCAGTTTCACTACTAGCGGGAGGGCCCATGAGCAGTTCTTC
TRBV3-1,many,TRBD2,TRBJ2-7,CASSQGLAGLYEQYF,TGTGCCAGCAGCCAAGGACTAGCGGGGTTATACGAGCAGTACTTC
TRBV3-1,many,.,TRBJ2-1,CASSQERLAFYNEQFF,TGTGCCAGCAGCCAAGAACGGCTAGCGTTTTACAATGAGCAGTTCTTC
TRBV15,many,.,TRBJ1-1,CATSRGGQNTEAFF,TGTGCCACCAGCAGAGGGGGGCAGAACACTGAAGCTTTCTTT
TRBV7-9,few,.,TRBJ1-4,CASSSPRVQGEKLFF,TGTGCCAGCAGCTCACCCAGGGTACAGGGTGAAAAACTGTTTTTT
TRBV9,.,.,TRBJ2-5,CASSVGSTETQYF,TGTGCCAGCAGCGTGGGAAGTACGGAGACCCAGTACTTC
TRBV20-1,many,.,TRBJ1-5,CSARAFGASSNQPQHF,TGCAGTGCTAGAGCCTTTGGGGCTTCTAGCAATCAGCCCCAGCATTTT
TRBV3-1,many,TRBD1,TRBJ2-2,CASSQNRGYDTGELFF,TGTGCCAGCAGCCAGAACAGGGGATACGACACCGGGGAGCTGTTTTTT
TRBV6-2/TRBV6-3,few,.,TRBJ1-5,CASSLIGSNQPQHF,TGTGCCAGCAGCCTTATCGGAAGCAATCAGCCCCAGCATTTT
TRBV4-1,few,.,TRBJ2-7,CASSQGRLIYHEQYF,TGCGCCAGCAGCCAAGGAAGATTAATCTACCACGAGCAGTACTTC
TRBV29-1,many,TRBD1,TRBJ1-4,CSVEAWDRENEKLFF,TGCAGCGTTGAAGCCTGGGACAGGGAGAATGAAAAACTGTTTTTT
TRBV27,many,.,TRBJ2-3,CASSQNWRTDTQYF,TGTGCCAGCAGTCAAAACTGGAGGACAGATACGCAGTATTTT
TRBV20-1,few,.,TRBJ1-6,CSASGLLTLHF,TGCAGTGCTTCGGGACTTCTCACCCTCCACTTT
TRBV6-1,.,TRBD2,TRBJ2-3,CASSAYVLAGATDTQYF,TGTGCCAGCAGTGCCTACGTCTTAGCGGGAGCGACAGATACGCAGTATTTT
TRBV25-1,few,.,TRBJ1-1,CASSIMNTEAFF,TGTGCCAGCAGTATAATGAACACTGAAGCTTTCTTT
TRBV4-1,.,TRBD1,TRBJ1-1,CASSHLGQGGTEAFF,TGCGCCAGCAGCCACCTTGGACAGGGTGGCACTGAAGCTTTCTTT
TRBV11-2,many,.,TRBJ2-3,CASSPGTTDTQYF,TGTGCCAGCAGCCCGGGTACCACAGATACGCAGTATTTT